This T cell receptor beta chain derives from a study of T-cell reconstitution after alpha-beta-depleted transplantation in children. Notes on the study in general: After transplant, at about two months, alpha-beta T cells were reportedly derived from several hundred expanded graft clones. One year post-transplant, T-cell counts and diversity were largely derived from T cells produced anew. TCRbeta diversity was high at day 60 in some patients (a result of surviving recipient T cells and thymic progenitors).

Concerning this clonotype itself: What it binds is unknown.

The CDR3 extends over 16 amino acids. The V gene end was trimmed by 1 base and the J gene end by 2 bases; junction bases not matched to a gene: 4. From germline, CDR1 is SGDLS and CDR2 YYNGEE. Preparation of the TCRbeta library was carried out with unique molecular identifiers. TCRdb processed the PCR reads anew with MiXCR; each CDR3 protein has one entry. The sample comprises around 200,000 distinct CDR3 sequences, roughly a sixth of which are singletons, and 40% to 50% rests with the top ten. This receptor was identified in a male patient aged 2-15 years who had a stem cell transplant for acute lymphoblastic leukemia, so the T cells may come from the graft donor. The specimen comprised PBMCs, mostly from graft donor cells, sampled 360 days after TCRalphabeta/CD19-depleted stem cell transplant. The V and J genes are TRBV9 and TRBJ2-2; 8 positions agree with TRBD2. In DNA, the CDR3 is TGTGCCAGCAGCGTATCCAGCGGGGGCAACACCGGGGAGCTGTTTTTT. Translated: CASSVSSGGNTGELFF.